This T cell receptor beta chain was profiled in a study of CD8+ T cells in alopecia areata. Extraction of RNA preceded its reverse transcription into cDNA, which served as the sequencing template. Sequenced by immunoSEQ multiplex PCR; TCRdb stores in-frame clones only, minus some. Of 130,000 to 150,000 clones in the sample, 40% to 55% are singletons; the top ten hold 0.85% to 1%. Between the trimmed V and J ends, which lost 0 bases and 4 bases, there was a span of 17 bases. Germline V gene sequence: CDR1 SGHRS, CDR2 YFSETQ. The CDR3 has 16 residues. The chain recombines TRBV5-1 with TRBJ2-7; the D is unclear. Sequencing used CD4+ T cells sorted from blood, obtained at week 0. The TCR was taken from a human donor with alopecia areata. CDR3: CASSLGESVLGYEQYF. The CDR3 DNA sequence: TGCGCCAGCAGCTTGGGGGAAAGCGTCCTTGGGTACGAGCAGTACTTC.